This T cell receptor beta chain stems from a study of response to subunit inactivated influenza vaccine. Study findings and constraints: A suggestion made by the authors is that each seasonal influenza vaccination recruits few new T cells.

Each CDR3 protein is one row after TCRdb ran MiXCR on the RT-PCR reads. The sample consists of 650,000 to 800,000 distinct CDR3 sequences, approximately 15% of them appearing once. This clonotype came up many times. What it binds is unknown. The clonotype comes from a man in his fifties who received an inactivated influenza vaccine. The sample consisted of PBMCs from blood, taken around 14 days before vaccination.

Here the CDR3 reads CASSNGRRVFNQPQHF. CDR3 sequence (DNA): TGTGCCAGTTCAAACGGGAGACGGGTCTTCAATCAGCCCCAGCATTTT. The genes are TRBV6-2 or TRBV6-3 and TRBJ1-5; D gene uncertain. This CDR3 comprises 16 residues. V was cut by 9 bases and J by 3 bases, with 21 bases left in between. The germline CDR1 and CDR2 sequences are MNHEY and SVGEGT.